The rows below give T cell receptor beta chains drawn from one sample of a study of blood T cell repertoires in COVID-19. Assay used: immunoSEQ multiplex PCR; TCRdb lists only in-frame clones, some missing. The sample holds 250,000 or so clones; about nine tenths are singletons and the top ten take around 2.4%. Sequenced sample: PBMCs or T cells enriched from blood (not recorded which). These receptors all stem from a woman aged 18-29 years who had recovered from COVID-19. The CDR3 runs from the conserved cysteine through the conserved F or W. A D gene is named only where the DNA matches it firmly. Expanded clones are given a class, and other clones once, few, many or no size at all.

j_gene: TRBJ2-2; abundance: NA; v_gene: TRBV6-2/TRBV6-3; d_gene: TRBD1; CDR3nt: TGTGCCAGCAGTTACTCCACCGACAGGGCAGGTTTCGGGGAGCTGTTTTTT; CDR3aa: CASSYSTDRAGFGELFF
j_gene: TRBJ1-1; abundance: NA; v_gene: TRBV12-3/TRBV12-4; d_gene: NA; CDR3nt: TGTGCCAGCAGTGCGACAGAGAACACTGAAGCTTTCTTT; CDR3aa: CASSATENTEAFF
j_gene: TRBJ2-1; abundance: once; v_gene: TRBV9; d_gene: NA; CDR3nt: TGTGCCAGCAGCGTAGAGGGGCTCGGGTCAAATGAGCAGTTCTTC; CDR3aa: CASSVEGLGSNEQFF
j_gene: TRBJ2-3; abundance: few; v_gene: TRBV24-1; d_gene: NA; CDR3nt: TGTGCCACCAGTGAACCCTTGGGTCGTGGGAGACAGGTCAGCACAGATACGCAGTATTTT; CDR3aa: CATSEPLGRGRQVSTDTQYF
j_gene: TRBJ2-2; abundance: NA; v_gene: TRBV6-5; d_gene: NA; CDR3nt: TGTGCCAGCGGGCAGGGGTACACCGGGGAGCTGTTTTTT; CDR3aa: CASGQGYTGELFF
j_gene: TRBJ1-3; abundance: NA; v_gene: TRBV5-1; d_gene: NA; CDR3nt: TGCGCCAGCAGCCCCCAACAGGGCTCTGGAAACACCATATATTTT; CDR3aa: CASSPQQGSGNTIYF
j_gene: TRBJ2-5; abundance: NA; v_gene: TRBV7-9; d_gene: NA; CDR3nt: TGTGCCAGCAGCCCCGAGGGGGGGGAGCGGGAGACCCAGTACTTC; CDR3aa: CASSPEGGERETQYF
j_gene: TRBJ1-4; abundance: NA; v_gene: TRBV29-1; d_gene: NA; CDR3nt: TGCAGCGGCGGCAACAGGGCGGGTGAAAAACTGTTTTTT; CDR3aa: CSGGNRAGEKLFF
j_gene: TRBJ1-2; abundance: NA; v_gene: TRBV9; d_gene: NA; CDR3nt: TGTGCCAGCAGCGAGGGGATAAGGGACTATGCCCTATGGGGCTACACCTTC; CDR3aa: CASSEGIRDYALWGYTF
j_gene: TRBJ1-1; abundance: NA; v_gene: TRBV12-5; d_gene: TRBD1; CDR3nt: TGTGCTAGTGGTTCCGGACAGGGGGCCGACACTGAAGCTTTCTTT; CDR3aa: CASGSGQGADTEAFF
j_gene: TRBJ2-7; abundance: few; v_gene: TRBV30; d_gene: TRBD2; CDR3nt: TGTGCCTGGAGTGAGGGGACTAGTCTCTACGAGCAGTACTTC; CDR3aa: CAWSEGTSLYEQYF
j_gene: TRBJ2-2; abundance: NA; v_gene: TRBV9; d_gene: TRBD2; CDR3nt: TGTGCCAGCAGCGTAGTGTCTAGCGGCGGGGAGCTGTTTTTT; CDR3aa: CASSVVSSGGELFF
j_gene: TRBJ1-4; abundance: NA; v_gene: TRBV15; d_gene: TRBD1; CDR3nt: TGTGCCACCAGCAGATACAGGGGCGACACCAATGAAAAACTGTTTTTT; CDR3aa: CATSRYRGDTNEKLFF
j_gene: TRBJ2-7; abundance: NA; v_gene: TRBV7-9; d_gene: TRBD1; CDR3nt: TGTGCCAGCAGCCCCGAAGGACAGGGGGCCGCCTACGAGCAGTACTTC; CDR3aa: CASSPEGQGAAYEQYF
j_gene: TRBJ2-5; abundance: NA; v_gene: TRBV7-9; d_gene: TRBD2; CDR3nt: TGTGCCAGCAGCCCGGGACTAGCGGGCATCCAAGAGACCCAGTACTTC; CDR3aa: CASSPGLAGIQETQYF
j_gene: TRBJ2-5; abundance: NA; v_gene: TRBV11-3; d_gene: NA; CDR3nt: TGTGCCAGCAGTGGGCCCGAAAGACAAGAGACCCAGTACTTC; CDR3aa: CASSGPERQETQYF
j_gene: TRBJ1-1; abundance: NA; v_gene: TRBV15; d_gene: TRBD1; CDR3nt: TGTGCCACATTGGACAGGATGAACACTGAAGCTTTCTTT; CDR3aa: CATLDRMNTEAFF
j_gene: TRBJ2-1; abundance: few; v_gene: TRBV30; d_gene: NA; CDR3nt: TGTGCCTGGACCAACAGGGTTTCAGGCAATGAGCAGTTCTTC; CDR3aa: CAWTNRVSGNEQFF
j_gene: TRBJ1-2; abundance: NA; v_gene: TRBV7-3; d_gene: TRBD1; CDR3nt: TGTGCCAGCAGCGATTCAAGGACAGGGGTTAACTATGGCTACACCTTC; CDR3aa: CASSDSRTGVNYGYTF
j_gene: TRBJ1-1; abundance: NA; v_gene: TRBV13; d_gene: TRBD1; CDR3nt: TGTGCCAGCAGCTCCGGGACAGGGAACACTGAAGCTTTCTTT; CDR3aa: CASSSGTGNTEAFF
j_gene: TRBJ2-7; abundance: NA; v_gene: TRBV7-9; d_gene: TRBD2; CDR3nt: TGTGCCAGCAGCTTTAGCGGGAGGGCTAACGAGCAGTACTTC; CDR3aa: CASSFSGRANEQYF
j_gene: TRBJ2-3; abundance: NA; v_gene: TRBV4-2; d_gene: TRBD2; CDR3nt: TGTGCCAGCAGCTCAAGACTAGCGGGGGGTGCAGATACGCAGTATTTT; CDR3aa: CASSSRLAGGADTQYF
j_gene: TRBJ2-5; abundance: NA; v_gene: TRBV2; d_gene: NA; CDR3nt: TGTGCCAGCATCTCCTGGAGGGACCAAGAGACCCAGTACTTC; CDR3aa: CASISWRDQETQYF
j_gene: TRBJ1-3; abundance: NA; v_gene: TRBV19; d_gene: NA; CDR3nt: TGTGCCAGTAGTATAGGGGGCGTCTCTGGAAACACCATATATTTT; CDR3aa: CASSIGGVSGNTIYF
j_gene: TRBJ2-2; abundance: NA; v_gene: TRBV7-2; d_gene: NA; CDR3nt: TGTGCCAGCAGCTTAAGTAGTCAGAACACCGGGGAGCTGTTTTTT; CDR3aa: CASSLSSQNTGELFF